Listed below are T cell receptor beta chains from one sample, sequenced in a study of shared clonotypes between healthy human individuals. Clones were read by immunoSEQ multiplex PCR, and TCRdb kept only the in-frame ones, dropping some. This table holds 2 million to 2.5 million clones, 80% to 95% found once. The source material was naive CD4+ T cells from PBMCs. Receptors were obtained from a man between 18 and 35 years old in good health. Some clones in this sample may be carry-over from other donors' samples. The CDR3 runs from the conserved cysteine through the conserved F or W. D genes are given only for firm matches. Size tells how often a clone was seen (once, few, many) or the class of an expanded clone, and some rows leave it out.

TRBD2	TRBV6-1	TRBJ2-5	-	CASSLRGGETQYF	TGTGCCAGCAGCCTAAGGGGAGGGGAGACCCAGTACTTC
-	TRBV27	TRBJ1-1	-	CASSPYRGPGTEAFF	TGTGCCAGCAGTCCGTATCGGGGGCCGGGCACTGAAGCTTTCTTT
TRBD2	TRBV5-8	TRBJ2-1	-	CASSSRLAGAYNEQFF	TGTGCCAGCAGCTCTCGCCTAGCGGGAGCCTACAATGAGCAGTTCTTC
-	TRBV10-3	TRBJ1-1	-	CAISDSMNTEAFF	TGTGCCATCAGCGACAGCATGAACACTGAAGCTTTCTTT
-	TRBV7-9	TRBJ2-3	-	CASTPTGYTQYF	TGTGCCAGCACCCCAACAGGTTATACGCAGTATTTT
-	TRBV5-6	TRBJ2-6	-	CASSLGISGANVLTF	TGTGCCAGCAGCTTGGGCATCTCTGGGGCCAACGTCCTGACTTTC
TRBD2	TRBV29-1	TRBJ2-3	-	CSVGGGFTDTQYF	TGCAGCGTTGGGGGGGGATTTACAGATACGCAGTATTTT
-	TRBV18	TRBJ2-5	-	CASSPGLVETQYF	TGTGCCAGCTCACCCGGGCTTGTGGAGACCCAGTACTTC
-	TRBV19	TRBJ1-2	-	CASSTHRTSEGYTF	TGTGCCAGTAGTACCCACAGGACTTCGGAGGGCTACACCTTC
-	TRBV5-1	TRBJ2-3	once	CASSLAASGVTDTQYF	TGCGCCAGCAGCTTGGCAGCTTCGGGGGTCACAGATACGCAGTATTTT
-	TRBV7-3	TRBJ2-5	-	CASSLDGKGNSQETQYF	TGTGCCAGCAGCTTAGACGGGAAAGGGAACTCCCAAGAGACCCAGTACTTC
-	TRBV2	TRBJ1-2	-	CASSEALRQTGSNYGYTF	TGTGCCAGCAGTGAAGCGCTTCGGCAAACAGGGTCTAACTATGGCTACACCTTC
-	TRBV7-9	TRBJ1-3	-	CAGAGSGNTIYF	TGTGCCGGGGCGGGCTCTGGAAACACCATATATTTT
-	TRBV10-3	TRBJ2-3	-	CAISRQESTDTQYF	TGTGCCATCAGTAGACAGGAGAGCACAGATACGCAGTATTTT
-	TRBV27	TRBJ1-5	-	CASGGGRILNQPQHF	TGTGCCAGCGGTGGGGGCAGAATACTCAATCAGCCCCAGCATTTT
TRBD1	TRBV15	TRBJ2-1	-	CATSRDPGTGPYNEQFF	TGTGCCACCAGCAGAGATCCCGGGACAGGCCCTTACAATGAGCAGTTCTTC
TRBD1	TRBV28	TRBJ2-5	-	CASRLQGAGQETQYF	TGTGCCAGCAGATTACAGGGGGCGGGTCAAGAGACCCAGTACTTC
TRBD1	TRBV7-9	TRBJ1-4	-	CASGPQGALNEKLFF	TGTGCCAGCGGGCCACAGGGGGCCCTTAATGAAAAACTGTTTTTT
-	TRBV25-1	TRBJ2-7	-	CASSERRVFEQYF	TGTGCCAGCAGTGAACGCAGGGTCTTCGAGCAGTACTTC
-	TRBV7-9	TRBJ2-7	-	CASSPLTGIAYEQYF	TGTGCCAGCAGCCCTTTAACAGGAATAGCCTACGAGCAGTACTTC
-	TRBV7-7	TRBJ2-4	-	CASSPVERRGILAKNIQYF	TGTGCCAGCAGCCCAGTTGAGCGGAGGGGGATTCTAGCCAAAAACATTCAGTACTTC
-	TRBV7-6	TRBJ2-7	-	CASSLAGGARVEQYF	TGTGCCAGCAGCTTAGCAGGAGGGGCTAGGGTCGAGCAGTACTTC
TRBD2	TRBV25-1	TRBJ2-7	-	CASSVGGRSSYEQYF	TGTGCCAGCAGTGTCGGCGGGAGGAGCTCCTACGAGCAGTACTTC
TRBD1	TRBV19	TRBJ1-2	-	CATTSGGGNGYTF	TGTGCCACAACATCAGGGGGCGGTAATGGCTACACCTTC
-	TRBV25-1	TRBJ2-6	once	CASSREGTGANVLTF	TGTGCCAGCAGTCGAGAGGGTACTGGGGCCAACGTCCTGACTTTC
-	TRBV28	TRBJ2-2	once	CASSLPGLRGTGELFF	TGTGCCAGCAGTTTACCGGGACTTAGGGGCACCGGGGAGCTGTTTTTT
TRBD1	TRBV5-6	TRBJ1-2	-	CASSLLGQGASNYGYTF	TGTGCCAGCAGCTTGTTGGGACAGGGGGCATCTAACTATGGCTACACCTTC
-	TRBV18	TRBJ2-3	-	CASSPPGPARYTQYF	TGTGCCAGCTCACCACCGGGCCCGGCAAGGTATACGCAGTATTTT
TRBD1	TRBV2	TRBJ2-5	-	CASRGDSYQETQYF	TGTGCCAGCAGGGGGGACAGCTACCAAGAGACCCAGTACTTC
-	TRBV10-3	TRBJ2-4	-	CAISEGVAKNIQYF	TGTGCCATCAGCGAGGGGGTAGCCAAAAACATTCAGTACTTC
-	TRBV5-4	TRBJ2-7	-	CASSLSRASYEQYF	TGTGCCAGCAGCTTGTCAAGGGCGTCCTACGAGCAGTACTTC
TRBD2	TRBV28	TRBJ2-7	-	CASSPGLAGQGEQYF	TGTGCCAGCAGTCCAGGACTAGCGGGCCAGGGCGAGCAGTACTTC
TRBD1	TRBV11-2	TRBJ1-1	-	CASSMPGTGAGAFF	TGTGCCAGCAGCATGCCAGGGACAGGGGCCGGAGCTTTCTTT
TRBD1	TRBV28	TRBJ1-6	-	CASRTGYKNSPLHF	TGTGCCAGCCGGACAGGGTATAAGAATTCACCCCTCCACTTT
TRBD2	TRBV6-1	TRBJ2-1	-	CASTSGGATQFF	TGTGCCAGTACTAGCGGAGGGGCTACCCAGTTCTTC
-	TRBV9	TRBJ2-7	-	CASSAPGSPYEQYF	TGTGCCAGCAGCGCGCCAGGATCGCCCTACGAGCAGTACTTC
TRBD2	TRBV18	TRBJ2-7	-	CASSQLGLAVEQYF	TGTGCCAGCTCACAACTGGGACTAGCGGTTGAGCAGTACTTC
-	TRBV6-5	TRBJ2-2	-	CASSYFPLGTGELFF	TGTGCCAGCAGTTACTTCCCACTAGGGACCGGGGAGCTGTTTTTT
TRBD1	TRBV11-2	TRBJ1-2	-	CASSLHGTGAAYGYTF	TGTGCCAGCAGCCTGCATGGGACAGGGGCAGCCTATGGCTACACCTTC
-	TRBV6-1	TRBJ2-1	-	CASSEEWGRLYNEQFF	TGTGCCAGCAGTGAAGAGTGGGGGAGACTATACAATGAGCAGTTCTTC
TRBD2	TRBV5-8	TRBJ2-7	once	CASSPAFGTILEQYF	TGTGCCAGCAGCCCGGCGTTCGGGACTATCCTCGAGCAGTACTTC
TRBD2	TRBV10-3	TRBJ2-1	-	CAISELAGGPSEQFF	TGTGCCATCAGTGAACTAGCGGGAGGGCCCAGTGAGCAGTTCTTC
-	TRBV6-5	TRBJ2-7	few	CASSSGVKQYF	TGTGCCAGCAGCTCAGGGGTTAAGCAGTACTTC
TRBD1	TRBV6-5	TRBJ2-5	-	CASSSHVTGELETQYF	TGTGCCAGCAGTTCCCATGTGACAGGGGAGTTAGAGACCCAGTACTTC
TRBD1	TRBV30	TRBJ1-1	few	CAWSDFPGQTHEAFF	TGTGCCTGGAGTGACTTCCCGGGACAGACCCATGAAGCTTTCTTT
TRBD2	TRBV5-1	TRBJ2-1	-	CASSGYGTSGRASYEQFF	TGCGCCAGCAGCGGGTACGGGACTAGCGGGAGGGCCTCGTATGAGCAGTTCTTC
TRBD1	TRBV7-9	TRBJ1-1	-	CASSRQGNTEAFF	TGTGCCAGCAGCCGACAGGGAAACACTGAAGCTTTCTTT
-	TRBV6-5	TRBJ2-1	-	CASYRRYNEQFF	TGTGCCAGCTACCGCAGGTACAATGAGCAGTTCTTC
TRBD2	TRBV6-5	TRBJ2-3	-	CASSRLALSDTQYF	TGTGCCAGCAGTCGACTAGCGTTGTCAGATACGCAGTATTTT
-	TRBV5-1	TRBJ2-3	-	CASSFRETDTQYF	TGCGCCAGCAGCTTTAGGGAGACAGATACGCAGTATTTT
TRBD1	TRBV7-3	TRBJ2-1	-	CASSLMAGTGAPNEQFF	TGTGCCAGCAGCTTAATGGCCGGGACAGGGGCCCCTAATGAGCAGTTCTTC
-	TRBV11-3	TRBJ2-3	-	CASSPHPGDTQYF	TGTGCCAGCAGCCCTCACCCCGGAGATACGCAGTATTTT
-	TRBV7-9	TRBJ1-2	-	CATTNTGIVGYTF	TGTGCCACGACGAATACAGGGATCGTGGGCTACACCTTC
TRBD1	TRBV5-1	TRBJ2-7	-	CASSAGTGYEQYF	TGCGCCAGCAGCGCCGGGACAGGGTACGAGCAGTACTTC
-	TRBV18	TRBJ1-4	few	CASSPPSGEKLFF	TGTGCCAGCTCACCACCGTCGGGTGAAAAACTGTTTTTT